This T cell receptor (beta chain) was captured by sequencing in a study of T-cell reconstitution after alpha-beta-depleted transplantation in children (TCRdb year 2016). Background on the whole study: T-cell immune reconstitution after TCRalphabeta/CD19-depleted allogeneic hematopoietic cell transplantation in children was quantitatively tracked in the study by means of TCR repertoire profiling. Broader findings and caveats from the paper: The apparently early recovery of alphabetaT-cell counts about two months after transplant reportedly depended on only several hundred rapidly expanded clones that came from non-depleted graft cells. The high TCRbeta diversity at day 60 in some patients was ascribed to recipient T cells and intrathymic progenitors that had survived conditioning. Hyperexpanded clone frequencies declined over subsequent months; after one year, T-cell counts and TCRbeta diversity were mostly attributed to newly produced T cells.

This clonotype was counted ten times or more. There is no known antigen for this receptor. No clone much larger than this one lies a single base away; base qualities are absent. This specimen's treatment or condition label, per the study, means: allogeneic hematopoietic cell transplantation with graft depleted of TCRalphabeta T cells and CD19 B cells. TCRalphabeta/CD19-depleted allogeneic hematopoietic cell grafts were given to the transplant recipients, all of whom were children. Libraries came from PCR. The instrument was an Illumina HiSeq 2500. TCR libraries were prepared with molecular barcoding, using unique molecular identifiers to normalize TCRbeta repertoire quantification. TCRdb itself trimmed the public reads at Q25 with fastp, ran MiXCR and retained productive beta chains. Merged by CDR3 protein, the rows form single entries marked with the most common genes and DNA. The sample data list around 490,000 distinct CDR3 sequences, and approximately 10% of these were observed just once. The biggest ten clones account for approximately 14% of the sample.

From the cysteine up to the phenylalanine, the CDR3 has a length of 15 residues. The retained sequence is limited to the CDR3, 45 bases, with the frame set at the first base. From the germline V gene, CDR1 is SGHTA and CDR2 is FQGNSA. Trimming removed 0 bases from V and 10 bases from J, leaving 13 bases between the germline ends. The material was PBMCs, mostly from graft donor cells, obtained 180 days after TCRalphabeta/CD19-depleted stem cell transplant. The chain joins TRBV7-2 to TRBJ1-6; no D segment can be confidently identified. The receptor was isolated from a female patient aged 2-15 years who had a stem cell transplant for aplastic anemia, so the T cells may come from the graft donor. The CDR3 here reads CASSLAVPVRSPLHF. Read as DNA, the sequence is TGTGCCAGCAGCTTAGCGGTCCCAGTGAGATCACCCCTCCACTTT.